This TCR beta chain was identified in a study of T cells in Graves' hyperthyroidism and ophthalmopathy. Amplified TCR beta CDR3 regions came from RNA transcripts. A set of HTBI primers served as the primers for a first-round RT-PCR of the TCR CDR3. Via MiXCR, TCRdb re-called the multiplex PCR reads, giving one row per CDR3 protein. The sample contains roughly 570,000 distinct CDR3 sequences, approximately 14% of which appear only once. Stable Graves' hyperthyroidism meant no ophthalmopathy progression within 18 months. This clonotype appeared a few times. This sequence was found in a woman aged 30 to 39 with Graves' hyperthyroidism. The sample comprised blood.

CDR3 amino acids: CASSQVGVGIEQFF. Written as DNA, the CDR3 is TGCGCCAGCAGCCAAGTGGGGGTAGGGATTGAGCAGTTCTTC. The chain has TRBV4-1 and TRBJ2-1, with D perhaps matching TRBD1 or TRBD2 (5 bases each). This CDR3 spans 14 amino acids. Germline loops: CDR1 MGHRA, CDR2 YSYEKL. The ends were cut back, 1 base at V and 9 bases at J, with 13 bases in the middle.